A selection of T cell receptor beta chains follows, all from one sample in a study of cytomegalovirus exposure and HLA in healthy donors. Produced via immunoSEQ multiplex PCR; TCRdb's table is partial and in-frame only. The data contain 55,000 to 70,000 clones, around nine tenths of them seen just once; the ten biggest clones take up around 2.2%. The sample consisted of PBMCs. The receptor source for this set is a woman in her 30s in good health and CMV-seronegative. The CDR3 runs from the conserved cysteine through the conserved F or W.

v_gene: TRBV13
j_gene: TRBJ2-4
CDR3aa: CASSLGGGIAKNIQYF

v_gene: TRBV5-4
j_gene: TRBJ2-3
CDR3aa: CASSLRTSGKELDTQYF

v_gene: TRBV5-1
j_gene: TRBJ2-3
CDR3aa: CASSISTDTQYF

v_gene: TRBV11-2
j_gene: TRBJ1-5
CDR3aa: CASSLMRDQPQHF

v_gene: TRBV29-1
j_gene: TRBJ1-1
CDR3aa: CSVAGTGNFMNTEAFF

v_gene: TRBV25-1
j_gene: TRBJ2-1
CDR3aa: CASSEYITGGSTYNEQFF

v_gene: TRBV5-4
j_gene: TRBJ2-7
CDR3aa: CASSLDQGTPYEQYF

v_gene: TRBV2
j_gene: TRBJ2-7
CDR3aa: CASGTGDYEQYF

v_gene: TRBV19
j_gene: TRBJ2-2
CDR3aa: CASSIFAWSTGELFF

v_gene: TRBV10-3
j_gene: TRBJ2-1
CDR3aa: CAIKSRDSYNEQFF

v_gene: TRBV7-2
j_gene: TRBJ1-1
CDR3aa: CASRVAQGWTEAFF

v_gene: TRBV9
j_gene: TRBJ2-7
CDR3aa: CASSVASGSYEQYF

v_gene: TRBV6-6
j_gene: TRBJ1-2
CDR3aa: CASSSTGSHGYTF

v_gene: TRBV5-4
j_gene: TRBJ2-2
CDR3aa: CASSPGPGELFF

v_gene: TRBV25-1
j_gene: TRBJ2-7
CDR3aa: CASSLPRTGYDEQYF

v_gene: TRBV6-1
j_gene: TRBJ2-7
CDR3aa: CASHNRGEQYF

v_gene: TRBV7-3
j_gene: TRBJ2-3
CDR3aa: CASSVQLAGSLDTQYF

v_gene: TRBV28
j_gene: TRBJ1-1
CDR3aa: CASSLGTANTEAFF

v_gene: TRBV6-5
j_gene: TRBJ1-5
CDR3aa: CASRTTGRNQPQHF

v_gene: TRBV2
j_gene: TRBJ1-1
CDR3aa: CASPPRGARVLQNTEAFF